This paragraph covers one T cell receptor (beta chain) sequence. Antigen unknown. Germline CDR1 reads SGHTA; CDR2 reads FQGNSA. V lost 1 base to trimming and J lost 1 base, with 8 bases between them. This CDR3 spans 14 amino acids. Clones were sequenced by immunoSEQ multiplex PCR, and TCRdb holds only the in-frame ones, with some missing. The sample yields a few thousand clones, roughly 58% seen once. The data stem from a study of T cells after posttransplantation cyclophosphamide. Study-level findings and limits: TRB clonality was highly associated with recipient CMV seropositivity and reactivation. Later post-transplant blood repertoires were often dominated by donor CD8+ memory clones.

The source is a woman in her sixties or seventies in good health, CMV-negative, and a related stem cell transplant donor. The sequencing input was memory CD8+ T cells sorted from blood. The chain employs TRBV7-2 and TRBJ2-7; no firm D call. CDR3: CASSLVARSYEQYF. CDR3 sequence (DNA): TGTGCCAGCAGCTTAGTGGCTAGATCCTACGAGCAGTACTTC.